This T cell receptor (beta chain) was observed in a study of Graves' ophthalmopathy and Graves' hyperthyroidism. On the study more broadly: At the time of initial diagnosis and before any treatment, peripheral blood was collected. Study-wide findings and caveats: Stable hyperthyroidism and ophthalmopathy were told apart by a 13-signature model, which achieved approximately 87% sensitivity and roughly 80% specificity.

A word on this clonotype: Its specificity is unknown. This could be a read error, since a much larger clone is one nucleotide away.

RNA served as the template for amplifying TCR beta CDR3 regions. The workflow started with a first-round RT-PCR run with HTBI primers and then moved on to a second-round multiplex PCR. One entry per CDR3 protein results from TCRdb running MiXCR on the multiplex PCR reads. The data hold about 640,000 distinct CDR3 sequences, with about 40% observed a single time. Moderate-to-severe activity, with CAS ≥3, NOSPECS ≥4 and duration under 3 months, characterized the donors with ophthalmopathy. Other autoimmune diseases, uncontrolled infections, pregnancy or lactation excluded patients from enrollment. In germline, CDR1 is SGHRS, CDR2 YFSETQ. CDR3 length: 15 residues. Trimming left V 2 bases short and J 3 bases short, with 11 bases between.

The sequence was obtained from an adult man with Graves' ophthalmopathy. Sample: peripheral blood. The gene calls are TRBV5-1 and TRBJ2-2; no reliable D call. The CDR3 protein is CASSLVGPDTGELFF. The CDR3 DNA reads TGCGCCAGCAGCTTAGTGGGCCCTGACACCGGGGAGCTGTTTTTT.